The 21 T cell receptor beta chains presented below share a single source sample, sequenced in a study of blood T cells in healthy people across ages. Together with a sample-barcoded 5' primer, a J-beta primer mix was included in a second PCR lasting about 7 to 12 cycles. From the 5' RACE reads, TCRdb called clonotypes with MiXCR, one entry per CDR3 protein. The sample records about 1.5 million distinct CDR3 sequences, 42% being singletons. The sequenced material came from blood. The receptor source for this set is a woman aged 18-29 years in good health.

This clonotype has only one observation. J is TRBJ2-6 and V is TRBV27; D may be TRBD2 (5 bases). The CDR3 totals 15 residues. Trimming took off 8 bases at V and 3 bases at J, with 14 bases between the two ends. In germline, CDR1 is MNHEY, CDR2 SMNVEV (reference sequence). As DNA, the CDR3 is TGTGCCAGCCGTATAAGGGAGTATGGGGCCAACGTCCTGACTTTC. This gives the protein CASRIREYGANVLTF.

J is TRBJ1-2 and V is TRBV28; TRBD1 is a possible D gene (6 bases). Germline assignment: CDR1 MDHEN and CDR2 SYDVKM. V shed 11 bases and J shed 4 bases, with 32 bases lying between them. The CDR3 length is 18 residues. The CDR3 DNA is TGTGCCGCCGTTAATCCCCTATTACAGGGAGGAGGGGTCTATGGCTACACCTTC. Translating it yields CAAVNPLLQGGGVYGYTF.

The chain couples TRBV6-1 to TRBJ2-7; TRBD1 matches at 9 bases. The CDR3 has 18 amino acids. Germline V CDR1 and CDR2: MNHNS, SASEGT. The V segment lost 7 bases and the J segment 0 bases; nucleotides outside the gene matches: 16. The CDR3 bases are TGTGCCAGCAACCCCGGGACAGGGTACTATCAGAGCTCCTACGAGCAGTACTTC. Translation: CASNPGTGYYQSSYEQYF.

This clonotype has a handful of counts. V is TRBV10-3 and J is TRBJ2-1, with 7 bases lining up with TRBD1. Trimming took 4 bases from V and 2 from J; bases not matched to a gene: 5. The CDR3 has 15 residues. Per the germline V gene, CDR1 is ENHRY and CDR2 is SYGVKD. CDR3 region: CAISGTGAPYNEQFF. CDR3 bases: TGTGCCATCAGTGGCACAGGGGCCCCCTACAATGAGCAGTTCTTC.

As concerns this clonotype: A read error may produce the germline difference seen at one junction end. In DNA form, the CDR3 reads TGTGCCAGCAGTTACTCGAGGGCCGGGGACTACAAGGAGCAGTTCTTC. It encodes CASSYSRAGDYKEQFF. The gene calls are TRBV6-6 and TRBJ2-1, with 7 bases identical to TRBD2. In germline, CDR1 is MNHNY, CDR2 SVGAGI (reference sequence). The CDR3 is 16 residues long.

This clonotype has just a few counts. The chain joins TRBV12-3 or TRBV12-4 to TRBJ1-6, with TRBD1 matching 7 bases. V was pared by 4 bases and J by 0 bases, with 6 bases of the junction left unmatched. The CDR3 loop spans 17 amino acids. The CDR3 DNA reads TGTGCCAGCAGTTCAGGGACAGCCAGCTCCTATAATTCACCCCTCCACTTT. This encodes CASSSGTASSYNSPLHF.

The V and J genes are TRBV2 and TRBJ1-2; 10 bases line up with TRBD1. Per germline, CDR1 SNHLY and CDR2 FYNNEI. This CDR3 has 15 amino acids. Germline trimming cut 7 bases from V and 3 bases from J; bases unmatched to any gene: 8. In DNA form, the CDR3 reads TGTGCCAGCACCCCTAGGACAGGGGGGGACTATGGCTACACCTTC. Its protein product is CASTPRTGGDYGYTF.

Only a few counts were recorded for this clonotype. This chain connects TRBV5-5 to TRBJ1-1; D is unclear. Per the germline V gene, CDR1 is SGHKS and CDR2 is YYEKEE (reference sequence). The CDR3 length is 12 residues. The ends were cut back, 2 bases at V and 5 bases at J, with 7 bases in the middle. CDR3 in amino acids: CASSFGQTEAFF. The CDR3 region has the DNA TGTGCCAGCAGCTTCGGGCAGACTGAAGCTTTCTTT.

The table lists this clonotype with a few counts. This chain connects TRBV12-3 or TRBV12-4 to TRBJ2-3; 7 nucleotides agree with TRBD2. CDR3 length: 14 residues. J was trimmed by 5 bases and V by 5 bases; bases with no gene match: 7. This CDR3 reads CASSLGGPLDTQYF. In nucleotides, the CDR3 is TGTGCCAGCAGTCTGGGAGGGCCCCTAGATACGCAGTATTTT.

The count of this clonotype is one. V usage is TRBV6-1 and J usage is TRBJ2-7; tentatively, D is TRBD2 (5 bases). The ends were cut back, 1 base at V and 0 bases at J, with 7 bases in the middle. This CDR3 spans 14 amino acids. Per the germline V gene, CDR1 is MNHNS and CDR2 is SASEGT. The CDR3 here is CASSEVEGSYEQYF. DNA of the CDR3: TGTGCCAGCAGTGAAGTAGAGGGCTCCTACGAGCAGTACTTC.

The J gene is TRBJ1-6, the V gene TRBV3-1, with D unresolved. V lost 1 base and J 0 bases, leaving 13 bases between the germline ends. Germline assignment: CDR1 LGHDT and CDR2 YNNKEL (reference sequence). This CDR3 spans 18 amino acids. The CDR3 bases are TGTGCCAGCAGCCAAGGGCATCCCCGGGGCTCCTATAATTCACCCCTCCACTTT. Its translation: CASSQGHPRGSYNSPLHF.

This clonotype was seen a single time. This chain uses TRBV15 with TRBJ2-3; no firm D call. The CDR3 sequence is 15 residues long. Germline V CDR1 and CDR2: LNHNV, YYDKDF (reference sequence). V lost 8 bases to trimming and J lost 1 base, with 16 bases between them. The CDR3 spells CATRRSAAGTDTQYF. The CDR3 DNA follows: TGTGCCACCCGACGATCCGCGGCGGGCACAGATACGCAGTATTTT.

The rearrangement joins TRBV12-3 or TRBV12-4 to TRBJ2-3, with TRBD1 identical over 7 bases. CDR3 length equals 15 residues. Trimming at V came to 3 bases and at J to 1 base, leaving 4 bases not matched to a gene. DNA for the CDR3: TGTGCCAGCAGTTTCGGACAGGCCCGCACAGATACGCAGTATTTT. Amino acid sequence: CASSFGQARTDTQYF.

The chain employs TRBV6-1 and TRBJ2-2; D could derive from TRBD1 or TRBD2 (5 bases each). The germline V and J ends were trimmed by 6 bases and 3 bases, with 14 bases remaining between them. Germline V gene data show CDR1 as MNHNS and CDR2 as SASEGT. The CDR3 sequence is 15 residues long. CDR3 protein: CASREWGSHTGELFF. CDR3 nucleotide sequence: TGTGCCAGCAGAGAGTGGGGGAGTCACACCGGGGAGCTGTTTTTT.

This sequence joins TRBV6-1 and TRBJ2-7; TRBD1 might be the D (6 bases). V was cut by 8 bases and J by 3 bases, with 14 bases left in between. This CDR3 spans 13 amino acids. Germline CDR1 is MNHNS and CDR2 is SASEGT. The CDR3 coding sequence is TGTGCCAGCGGCCGGGGACAAGTCTACGAGCAGTACTTC. It specifies CASGRGQVYEQYF.

The chain has TRBV24-1 and TRBJ2-1; 10 bases map to TRBD1. Germline trimming cut 4 bases from V and 2 bases from J; bases unmatched to any gene: 4. The CDR3 runs 16 residues. Germline V gene data show CDR1 as KGHDR and CDR2 as SFDVKD. The CDR3 nucleotides read TGTGCCACCAGTGACACCGGGACAGGGGCCTACAATGAGCAGTTCTTC. Its translation is CATSDTGTGAYNEQFF.

This clonotype was seen only a few times. The V and J genes are TRBV4-1 and TRBJ1-2, with a possible D match to TRBD1 (6 bases). This CDR3 has 17 residues. Germline loops: CDR1 MGHRA, CDR2 YSYEKL. Trimming took 2 bases from V and 6 from J, leaving 22 bases between them. The CDR3 DNA follows: TGCGCCAGCAGCCAACCTGGTTCACAGGGCTTCTCTAATGGCTACACCTTC. This codes for CASSQPGSQGFSNGYTF.

This clonotype was seen at least ten times. The chain combines TRBV4-1 with TRBJ2-7; D is unresolved. V gave up 0 bases and J gave up 3 bases, with 9 bases separating them. CDR3 length: 14 residues. Germline-derived CDR1 and CDR2 are MGHRA and YSYEKL. This CDR3 is CASSQDLLGYEQYF. In nucleotides, the CDR3 is TGCGCCAGCAGCCAAGATCTCCTCGGCTACGAGCAGTACTTC.

V usage is TRBV2 and J usage is TRBJ2-3, with 9 nucleotides matching TRBD2. V shed 4 bases and J 2 bases; nucleotides not matched to a gene: 7. The CDR3 loop spans 16 amino acids. CDR1 is SNHLY, CDR2 FYNNEI, per germline. The CDR3: CASSGPSGVVTDTQYF. The DNA of the CDR3 is TGTGCCAGCAGTGGCCCTAGCGGGGTTGTCACAGATACGCAGTATTTT.

This sequence joins TRBV10-3 and TRBJ2-7; TRBD2 might be the D (6 bases). The length of the CDR3 is 14 residues. CDR1 ENHRY and CDR2 SYGVKD come from the germline V gene. Trimming stripped 6 bases from V and 1 base from J, with 13 bases between. In DNA, the CDR3 is TGTGCCATCAGAAGGGAGGCCGCGTCCTACGAGCAGTACTTC. As protein: CAIRREAASYEQYF.

This clonotype was found a few times. The V call is TRBV7-9, the J call TRBJ2-1; 7 bases agree with TRBD2. There are 14 residues in the CDR3. The J segment lost 7 bases and the V segment lost 6 bases, leaving 9 bases of the junction unmatched. Germline CDR1 SEHNR, CDR2 FQNEAQ (reference sequence). The DNA of the CDR3 is TGTGCCAGCAGGCCGGGACTATCATCTAATGAGCAGTTCTTC. Translating it yields CASRPGLSSNEQFF.